This T cell receptor beta chain came from a study of blood T cell repertoires in COVID-19. Authors' data handling: For nucleated cells, counts were estimated from reference gene primer amplification. The method was immunoSEQ multiplex PCR; TCRdb's version includes in-frame clones alone and lacks a portion of them. For V, J and clone size, that table is used; D and trimming come from the DNA. The sample lists 50,000 or so clones; nearly 85% were seen once. This clone has only one observation. CDR3 length: 15 amino acids. V lost 1 base and J 5 bases, leaving 14 bases between the germline ends. Germline CDR1 LGHNA, CDR2 YNFKEQ.

The chain couples TRBV4-2 to TRBJ1-1; D is unresolved. Sequencing input: peripheral blood. The TCR comes from a man between 35 and 55 years old with acute or convalescent COVID-19. CDR3 loop: CASSQVRGDGTEAFF. The CDR3 DNA follows: TGTGCCAGCAGCCAAGTACGCGGGGATGGAACTGAAGCTTTCTTT.